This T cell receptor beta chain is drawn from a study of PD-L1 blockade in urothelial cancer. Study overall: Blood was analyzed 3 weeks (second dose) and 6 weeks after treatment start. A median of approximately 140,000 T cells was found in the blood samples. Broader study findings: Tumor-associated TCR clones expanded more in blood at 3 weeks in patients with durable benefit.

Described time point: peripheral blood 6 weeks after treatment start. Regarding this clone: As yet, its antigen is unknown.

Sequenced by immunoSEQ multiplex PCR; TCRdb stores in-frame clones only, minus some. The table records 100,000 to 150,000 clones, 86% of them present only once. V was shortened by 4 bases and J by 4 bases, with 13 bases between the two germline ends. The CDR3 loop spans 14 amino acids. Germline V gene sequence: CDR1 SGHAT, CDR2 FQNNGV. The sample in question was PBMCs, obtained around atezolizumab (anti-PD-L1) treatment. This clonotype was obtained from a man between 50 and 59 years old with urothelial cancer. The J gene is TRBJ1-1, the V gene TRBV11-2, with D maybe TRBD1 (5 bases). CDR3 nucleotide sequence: TGTGCCAGCAGCTACGCCGGGGGAGGCACTGAAGCTTTCTTT. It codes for CASSYAGGGTEAFF.